The rows below give T cell receptor beta chains drawn from one sample of a study of CD8 T cells in ankylosing spondylitis. TCRdb used MiXCR to reprocess the 5' RACE reads, holding one entry per CDR3 protein. The table includes 450,000 or so distinct CDR3 sequences, about 25% detected once. The sample comprised blood, either unsorted or a sorted T cell fraction (not recorded which). Receptors originate from a male donor with ankylosing spondylitis. Both conserved end residues are part of each CDR3. Fields, in order: CDR3 protein, CDR3 DNA, V gene, D gene, clone size, J gene. A D gene is named only where the DNA matches it firmly. Some rows have no size entry. The others give once, few or many, or a class for an expanded clone.

CASSYSSGSLPYNEQFF | TGTGCCAGCAGTTACAGCTCGGGATCTTTACCTTACAATGAGCAGTTCTTC | TRBV6-2/TRBV6-3 | NA | NA | TRBJ2-1
CASSAQRVLPTEQFF | TGTGCCAGCAGCGCCCAGAGGGTCCTTCCTACCGAGCAGTTCTTC | TRBV9 | NA | NA | TRBJ2-1
CASNIGGPWDYGYTF | TGCGCCAGCAACATCGGGGGGCCTTGGGACTATGGCTACACCTTC | TRBV5-1 | NA | NA | TRBJ1-2
CASSQGAGGEQFF | TGTGCCAGCTCACAAGGAGCGGGAGGTGAGCAGTTCTTC | TRBV18 | TRBD2 | NA | TRBJ2-1
CSARPTMDTEAFF | TGCAGTGCTAGACCGACGATGGACACTGAAGCTTTCTTT | TRBV20-1 | NA | NA | TRBJ1-1
CATSDKMREATDTQYF | TGTGCCACCAGTGATAAGATGCGGGAGGCCACAGATACGCAGTATTTT | TRBV24-1 | TRBD2 | NA | TRBJ2-3
CSAPRGGNEQFF | TGCAGTGCTCCCCGAGGGGGTAATGAGCAGTTCTTC | TRBV20-1 | NA | once | TRBJ2-1
CSVVPREWTEAFF | TGCAGCGTTGTCCCCCGGGAATGGACTGAAGCTTTCTTT | TRBV29-1 | NA | NA | TRBJ1-1
CASSQVGRNTEAFF | TGTGCCAGCAGCCAAGTTGGCCGGAACACTGAAGCTTTCTTT | TRBV4-2 | NA | NA | TRBJ1-1
CASSRGGSENYGYTF | TGTGCCAGCAGCCGGGGGGGGAGTGAGAACTATGGCTACACCTTC | TRBV7-2 | NA | few | TRBJ1-2
CASFRLARIFNEQFF | TGTGCCAGCTTTCGACTAGCGAGAATCTTCAATGAGCAGTTCTTC | TRBV21-1 | NA | NA | TRBJ2-1
CASSEGTGGSPLHF | TGTGCCAGCAGCGAGGGGACAGGGGGCTCACCCCTCCACTTT | TRBV7-2 | TRBD1 | many | TRBJ1-6
CASSDLTSGEADTQYF | TGCGCCAGCAGTGACCTGACTAGCGGGGAGGCAGATACGCAGTATTTT | TRBV10-1 | TRBD2 | NA | TRBJ2-3
CASSLGVVGQETQYF | TGCGCCAGCAGCTTAGGAGTCGTGGGCCAAGAGACCCAGTACTTC | TRBV5-1 | NA | NA | TRBJ2-5
CASMVAGSGELFF | TGTGCCAGCATGGTAGCGGGGTCCGGGGAGCTGTTTTTT | TRBV25-1 | TRBD2 | NA | TRBJ2-2
CSATQGLSNQPQHF | TGCAGTGCTACCCAGGGGTTGAGCAATCAGCCCCAGCATTTT | TRBV20-1 | NA | NA | TRBJ1-5
CSAREQGNQPQHF | TGCAGTGCTAGAGAACAGGGGAATCAGCCCCAGCATTTT | TRBV20-1 | TRBD1 | NA | TRBJ1-5
CASSWASTAGPYEQYF | TGCGCCAGCAGCTGGGCTTCGACCGCCGGACCCTACGAGCAGTACTTC | TRBV5-1 | NA | NA | TRBJ2-7
CAISARELTGELFF | TGTGCCATCAGTGCCCGGGAGTTAACCGGGGAGCTGTTTTTT | TRBV10-3 | NA | NA | TRBJ2-2
CASSLEGHQPQHF | TGCGCCAGCAGCTTGGAGGGGCATCAGCCCCAGCATTTT | TRBV5-1 | NA | many | TRBJ1-5
CSARPDREGSGNTIYF | TGCAGTGCTAGACCCGACAGGGAAGGTTCTGGAAACACCATATATTTT | TRBV20-1 | TRBD1 | NA | TRBJ1-3
CASRRDGTDTQYF | TGTGCCAGCAGACGGGACGGCACAGATACGCAGTATTTT | TRBV12-3/TRBV12-4 | NA | NA | TRBJ2-3
CASSYSTYNEQFF | TGTGCCAGCAGTTACTCGACGTACAATGAGCAGTTCTTC | TRBV6-6 | NA | NA | TRBJ2-1
CASRPDTNTGELFF | TGTGCCAGCAGACCCGACACGAACACCGGGGAGCTGTTTTTT | TRBV2 | NA | many | TRBJ2-2
CSARFRDKTDTQYF | TGCAGTGCTAGATTTAGGGATAAGACAGATACGCAGTATTTT | TRBV20-1 | NA | few | TRBJ2-3
CSASGSRKNTEAFF | TGCAGTGCTAGTGGTTCGCGGAAGAACACTGAAGCTTTCTTT | TRBV20-1 | NA | NA | TRBJ1-1
CSARELTEAFF | TGCAGTGCCAGGGAATTAACTGAAGCTTTCTTT | TRBV20-1 | NA | NA | TRBJ1-1
CSGGADTEAFF | TGCAGTGGGGGGGCAGACACTGAAGCTTTCTTT | TRBV20-1 | NA | few | TRBJ1-1
CASGLELAGGRSYNEQFF | TGTGCTAGTGGTTTGGAACTAGCGGGAGGTAGGTCCTACAATGAGCAGTTCTTC | TRBV12-5 | TRBD2 | NA | TRBJ2-1
CASSPFGTNTEAFF | TGTGCCAGCAGCCCCTTTGGAACGAACACTGAAGCTTTCTTT | TRBV3-1 | NA | few | TRBJ1-1
CASSWALQGLLNEKLFF | TGCGCCAGCAGCTGGGCACTACAGGGGCTCCTTAATGAAAAACTGTTTTTT | TRBV5-1 | TRBD1 | many | TRBJ1-4
CSARGRRLADLQETQYF | TGCAGTGCTAGAGGTCGGAGGCTAGCGGATCTACAAGAGACCCAGTACTTC | TRBV20-1 | TRBD2 | NA | TRBJ2-5
CASSQDMGSLSTEAFF | TGTGCCAGCAGCCAAGATATGGGCAGCTTGAGCACTGAAGCTTTCTTT | TRBV3-1 | NA | NA | TRBJ1-1
CASSLGLTGSTF | TGTGCCAGCAGCTTAGGTCTGACAGGGAGCACCTTC | TRBV7-2 | TRBD1 | NA | TRBJ1-2
CASSTSGTNNEQFF | TGTGCCAGCAGTACATCCGGGACAAACAATGAGCAGTTCTTC | TRBV12-3/TRBV12-4 | NA | few | TRBJ2-1
CASSEADGRQEQFF | TGTGCCAGCAGTGAAGCGGACGGGCGGCAGGAGCAGTTCTTC | TRBV6-1 | NA | NA | TRBJ2-1
CASSELSADTQYF | TGTGCCAGCAGTGAACTCTCCGCGGATACGCAGTATTTT | TRBV2 | NA | NA | TRBJ2-3
CASSHDVFPDTQYF | TGTGCCAGCAGCCACGACGTGTTTCCAGATACGCAGTATTTT | TRBV7-8 | NA | few | TRBJ2-3
CASKGTPTCYQPQHF | TGCGCCAGCAAAGGAACACCAACTTGCTATCAGCCCCAGCATTTT | TRBV10-1 | NA | NA | TRBJ1-5
CASSYTGAANTGELFF | TGTGCCAGCAGTTATACGGGGGCCGCGAACACCGGGGAGCTGTTTTTT | TRBV6-5 | NA | NA | TRBJ2-2
CSASPRGYEQYF | TGCAGTGCTAGCCCCCGAGGGTACGAGCAGTACTTC | TRBV20-1 | NA | few | TRBJ2-7
CASSLSGFGYTF | TGTGCCAGCAGCTTATCAGGGTTTGGCTACACCTTC | TRBV5-6 | NA | few | TRBJ1-2
CASSLAGDNQPQHF | TGTGCCAGCAGCTTAGCCGGGGACAATCAGCCCCAGCATTTT | TRBV11-2 | NA | once | TRBJ1-5
CASSQDFTAQETQYF | TGTGCCAGCAGCCAAGATTTCACAGCTCAAGAGACCCAGTACTTC | TRBV4-2 | NA | NA | TRBJ2-5
CASSPGEVGQETQYF | TGCGCCAGCAGCCCCGGGGAAGTGGGACAAGAGACCCAGTACTTC | TRBV5-1 | NA | NA | TRBJ2-5